The clone carrying this T cell receptor (beta chain) has only one observation. Antigen specificity is unknown. Trimming removed 5 bases from V and 5 bases from J, with 22 bases in between. CDR3 size: 18 residues. Germline CDR1 and CDR2: MGHRA and YSYEKL. Positively selected for CCR7, the CD45RO-negative cells used as naive CD8 cells excluded terminally differentiated effector memory CD45RA+ cells. The data were taken from a study of shared clonotypes between healthy human individuals. General study results and limits: The authors expected sequencing depth to affect clonotype sharing among donors. For sorted subsets, rarefaction showed incomplete sequencing despite large depth.

Clones were sequenced by immunoSEQ multiplex PCR, and TCRdb holds only the in-frame ones, with some missing. This sample carries 760,000 or so clones, 96% of them seen once, and the ten largest clones take about 0.25%. The clonotype was recovered from a man aged 30 to 39 in good health. Input material: naive CD8+ T cells sorted from blood. This chain uses TRBV4-1 with TRBJ2-6; D unresolved. The CDR3 loop is CASSYKGEPQSRANVLTF. CDR3 coding DNA: TGCGCCAGCAGCTACAAAGGAGAACCACAAAGTCGGGCCAACGTCCTGACTTTC.